The T cell receptor beta chain described here comes from a study of T-cell memory formation after mild COVID-19. Points from the study as a whole: Pre-infection memory held some responding clones, suggesting pre-existing cross-reactive T cells responded.

Germline V CDR1 and CDR2: KGHSH, LQKENI. V lost 3 bases and J lost 2, with 17 bases in between. This CDR3 contains 16 residues. TCRdb redid the calling of the 5' RACE reads with MiXCR, one entry per CDR3 protein. The profile shows fewer than 650,000 distinct CDR3 sequences, roughly 21% of them singletons. As to this clonotype: The antigen is unknown.

The sample consisted of PBMCs or a T cell subset sorted from them (not recorded which). This chain uses TRBV18 with TRBJ2-7, with a tentative D call TRBD1 (6 bases). This receptor was obtained from an adult woman who had mild COVID-19 (a few samples of this study predate the infection). Cell type and time point are not known. The CDR3 loop reads CASSPRGPGQAYEQYF. CDR3 DNA: TGTGCCAGCTCACCCAGGGGCCCGGGACAAGCCTACGAGCAGTACTTC.